This T cell receptor beta chain came from a study of blood T cells in healthy people across ages. The study, taken as a whole, reports: As age increased, TCR beta diversity per million T cells fell in a roughly linear fashion.

J gave up 5 bases and V 9 bases, and 3 bases lay outside the gene matches. In germline, CDR1 is SGHTA, CDR2 FQGNSA. The CDR3 has 11 residues. A second PCR of 7 to 11 cycles used a sample-barcoded 5' primer and a J-beta primer mix. Through a template-switch adaptor with 12 random nucleotides, each cDNA molecule received a tag. In TCRdb, the 5' RACE reads were re-called with MiXCR into one record per CDR3 protein. The profile covers hundreds of thousands of distinct CDR3 sequences, with 45% to 55% appearing a single time and approximately 25% taken by the ten largest. Each donor was a healthy Caucasian individual from Russia, aged roughly 6 to 100. This clonotype was found a few times. No antigen is known for it.

Source material: blood. The clonotype was recovered from a man older than 75 in good health. This chain uses TRBV7-2 with TRBJ2-5, with 7 bases that match TRBD1. The CDR3 nucleotides are TGTGCCAGTTCGACAGGGGAGACCCAGTACTTC. It codes for CASSTGETQYF. The full variable domain, completed using reference TRBV7-2 and TRBJ2-5, is GAGVSQSPSNKVTEKGKDVELRCDPISGHTALYWYRQSLGQGLEFLIYFQGNSAPDKSGLPSDRFSAERTGGSVSTLTIQRTQQEDSAVYLCASSTGETQYFGPGTRLLVL.